The 16 T cell receptor beta chains reported below all come from one sample, sequenced in a study of T cell responses to AZD1222 COVID-19 vaccine. Assay used: immunoSEQ multiplex PCR; TCRdb lists only in-frame clones, some missing. The data show 70,000 to 90,000 clones, with roughly 82% seen just once and roughly 8.7% held by the top ten. Sequenced material: peripheral blood, taken on day 0 of AZD1222 vaccination. These TCRs come from an adult in good health.

V usage is TRBV3-1 (or the pseudogene TRBV3-2) and J usage is TRBJ1-2; a possible D gene is TRBD1 (5 bases). V lost 2 bases and J lost 1, with 8 bases in between. Per the germline V gene, CDR1 is LGHDT and CDR2 is YNNKEL (reference sequence). CDR3 length: 14 amino acids. CDR3 sequence (DNA): TGTGCCAGCAGCCAACAGGGTTTTAACTATGGCTACACCTTC. Translation: CASSQQGFNYGYTF.

A few counts support this clone. The chain has TRBV12-3 or TRBV12-4 and TRBJ1-1; possibly TRBD1 for D (6 bases). The CDR3 consists of 13 residues. Trimming left V 6 bases short and J 5 bases short, with 13 bases between. The CDR3 spells CASSPLGGTEAFF. The DNA for the CDR3 is TGTGCCAGCAGCCCTTTAGGGGGGACTGAAGCTTTCTTT.

This chain links TRBV4-1 with TRBJ1-2, with TRBD1 as a possible D gene (5 bases). The CDR3 covers 15 residues. The germline V gene encodes CDR1 MGHRA and CDR2 YSYEKL. Trimming pared 4 bases from V and 0 bases from J, leaving 12 bases between. The CDR3, as DNA: TGCGCCAGCAGCCCCCAAGTGGGGGCTAACTATGGCTACACCTTC. Translated: CASSPQVGANYGYTF.

The V and J genes are TRBV7-3 and TRBJ2-2, with TRBD1 matching over 10 bases. The J segment lost 7 bases and the V segment lost 3 bases, leaving 5 bases of the junction unmatched. The CDR3 totals 15 residues. Germline V gives CDR1 SGHTA, CDR2 FQGTGA. The CDR3, as DNA: TGTGCCAGCAGCTTCGGACAGGGGGTCGTCGGGGAGCTGTTTTTT. Translation gives CASSFGQGVVGELFF.

V usage is TRBV2 and J usage is TRBJ1-6, with no clear D. The CDR3 loop spans 15 amino acids. Germline CDR1 SNHLY, CDR2 FYNNEI. The V end lost 3 bases, the J end lost 7 bases, and 13 bases lay between the germline ends. CDR3 sequence reads: CASSDSVLGNSPLHF. Written as DNA, the CDR3 is TGTGCCAGCAGTGATAGTGTACTTGGGAATTCACCCCTCCACTTT.

The CDR3 reads CASSLTGANYGYTF. Here the CDR3 DNA reads TGTGCCAGCAGTCTTACAGGGGCGAACTATGGCTACACCTTC. V gene TRBV28 combines with J gene TRBJ1-2; 7 bases match TRBD1. Germline CDR1 reads MDHEN; CDR2 reads SYDVKM. CDR3 length: 14 amino acids. The trim removed 5 bases at V and 2 bases at J, leaving 5 bases unmatched.

The J gene is TRBJ1-1, the V gene TRBV4-1; D might be TRBD1 (5 bases). The CDR3 extends over 14 amino acids. V lost 0 bases, J lost 6 bases, and 11 bases lay in between. Per the germline V gene, CDR1 is MGHRA and CDR2 is YSYEKL. The CDR3 coding sequence is TGCGCCAGCAGCCAAGAGGGACTCAGCCCTGAAGCTTTCTTT. Translation: CASSQEGLSPEAFF.

The V and J genes are TRBV2 and TRBJ2-1; the match to TRBD2 covers 8 bases. The CDR3 extends over 17 amino acids. Germline V gives CDR1 SNHLY, CDR2 FYNNEI. J lost 10 bases, V lost 7 bases, and 21 bases had no gene match. The CDR3 protein is CASTEATLAGIIEEQFF. CDR3 nucleotides: TGTGCCAGCACCGAGGCGACCTTAGCGGGAATAATAGAGGAGCAGTTCTTC.

This clone has just one count. The V call is TRBV7-3, the J call TRBJ2-7; tentatively, D is TRBD1 or TRBD2 (7 bases each). V was cut by 5 bases and J by 5 bases, with 16 bases left in between. The germline gives CDR1 SGHTA, CDR2 FQGTGA. This CDR3 region has 14 residues. CDR3 sequence reads: CASSQGEGRNEQYF. The CDR3 nucleotides are TGTGCCAGCAGCCAGGGGGAGGGTCGTAACGAGCAGTACTTC.

V and J are TRBV11-2 and TRBJ1-6; D gene ambiguous. The CDR3 loop spans 15 amino acids. Deletions cut 2 bases from V and 0 bases from J, with 5 bases between. Germline loops: CDR1 SGHAT, CDR2 FQNNGV. This CDR3 is CASSLISSYNSPLHF. CDR3 sequence (DNA): TGTGCCAGCAGCTTAATAAGCTCCTATAATTCACCCCTCCACTTT. Based on the CDR3 plus reference TRBV11-2 and TRBJ1-6, the full variable domain is EAGVAQSPRYKIIEKRQSVAFWCNPISGHATLYWYQQILGQGPKLLIQFQNNGVVDDSQLPKDRFSAERLKGVDSTLKIQPAKLEDSAVYLCASSLISSYNSPLHFGNGTRLTVT.

J is TRBJ2-7 and V is TRBV6-5, with D perhaps matching TRBD1 or TRBD2 (5 bases each). The germline V and J ends were trimmed by 4 bases and 3 bases, with 19 bases remaining between them. Germline CDR1 and CDR2: MNHEY and SVGAGI. The CDR3 is made up of 16 amino acids. The DNA for the CDR3 is TGTGCCAGCAGTTCACCCGACCAGTGGGGGTTCTACGAGCAGTACTTC. Its protein product is CASSSPDQWGFYEQYF.

The chain links TRBV7-2 to TRBJ1-2, with 9 bases fitting TRBD1. CDR3 size: 15 residues. The V and J ends lost 4 bases and 4 bases, in that order; junction bases with no gene match: 7. CDR1 is SGHTA, CDR2 FQGNSA, per germline. The CDR3 nucleotides are TGTGCCAGCAGCTCCAGACAGGGGGGCCTCTATGGCTACACCTTC. This sequence encodes CASSSRQGGLYGYTF.

The chain recombines TRBV30 with TRBJ1-3; no reliable D call. V shed 0 bases and J shed 0 bases, with 9 bases lying between them. The germline CDR1 and CDR2 sequences are GTSNPN and SVGIG (reference sequence). CDR3 length: 15 residues. Written as DNA, the CDR3 is TGTGCCTGGAGTGTAGGCAGGAGCTCTGGAAACACCATATATTTT. Translation: CAWSVGRSSGNTIYF.

The gene calls are TRBV21-1 and TRBJ1-3; no check of the table's D call, TRBD1, against the DNA was made. TRBV21-1 is termed a pseudogene. There are 17 residues in the CDR3. The CDR3 region is CASTPGGQGRCGNTIYF. The CDR3 nucleotides read TGTGCCAGCACTCCGGGAGGACAGGGGCGGTGTGGAAACACCATATATTTT.

Only one count was recorded for this clone. The chain couples TRBV20-1 to TRBJ2-5; D is uncertain. The CDR3 spans 17 residues. V was shortened by 3 bases and J by 2 bases, with 22 bases between the two germline ends. In germline, CDR1 is DFQATT, CDR2 SNEGSKA (reference sequence). The CDR3 protein is CSASPRRLTPNQETQYF. In nucleotides, the CDR3 is TGCAGTGCTAGTCCCCGGCGGCTGACCCCTAATCAAGAGACCCAGTACTTC.

This sequence joins TRBV19 and TRBJ2-3; D ambiguous. Germline loops: CDR1 LNHDA, CDR2 SQIVND (reference sequence). Trimming removed 5 bases from V and 4 bases from J, with 13 bases in between. The CDR3 consists of 14 residues. In nucleotides, the CDR3 is TGTGCCAGTAGTTATGCGACTCGACCAGATACGCAGTATTTT. It codes for CASSYATRPDTQYF.